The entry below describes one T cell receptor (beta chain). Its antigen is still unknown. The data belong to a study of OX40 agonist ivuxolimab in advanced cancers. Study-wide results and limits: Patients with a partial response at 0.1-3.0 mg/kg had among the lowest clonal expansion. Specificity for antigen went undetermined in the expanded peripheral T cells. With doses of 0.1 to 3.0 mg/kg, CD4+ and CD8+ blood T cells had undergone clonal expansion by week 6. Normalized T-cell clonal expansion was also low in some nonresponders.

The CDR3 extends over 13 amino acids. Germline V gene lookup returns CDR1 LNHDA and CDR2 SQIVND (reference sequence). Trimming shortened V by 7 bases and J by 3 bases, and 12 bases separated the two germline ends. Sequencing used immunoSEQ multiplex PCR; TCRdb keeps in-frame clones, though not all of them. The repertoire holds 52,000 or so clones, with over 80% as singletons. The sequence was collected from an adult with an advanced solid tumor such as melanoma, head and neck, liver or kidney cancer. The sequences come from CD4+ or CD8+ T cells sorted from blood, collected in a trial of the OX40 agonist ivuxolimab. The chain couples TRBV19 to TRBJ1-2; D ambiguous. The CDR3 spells CASKKGMDYGYTF. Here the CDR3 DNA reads TGTGCCAGTAAGAAAGGAATGGACTATGGCTACACCTTC.